Listed here are 32 T cell receptor beta chains from one sample, sequenced in a study of shared clonotypes between healthy human individuals (dated by TCRdb to about 2020). CD8 naive samples consisted of CD45RO-negative cells that were positively selected for CCR7, yielding a CD45RA+CCR7+ population without TemRA cells. Preparation of the library involved the immunoSEQ multiplex PCR assay. Drawn from immuneACCESS, this table holds only the in-frame rearrangements with V and J called that TCRdb kept. Clones are partly lost; checked studies trace under half to an unresolved V gene and leave the rest unexplained. This sample comprises around 1.9 million clones, 85% to 95% of them detected only once. The ten largest account for under 2% of the sample. Sample: naive CD8+ T cells from PBMCs. The cell subset or site label for this specimen denotes: CD45RA+CCR7+. These receptors originate from a man aged 18 to 29 in good health. Some clones in this sample may be carry-over from other donors' samples.

This chain uses TRBV28 with TRBJ2-1, with unresolved D. CDR3 length equals 15 residues. Germline V gene lookup returns CDR1 MDHEN and CDR2 SYDVKM. The V end lost 6 bases, the J end lost 0 bases, and 12 bases lay between the germline ends. The CDR3 reads CASRQAEHSYNEQFF. Here the CDR3 DNA reads TGTGCCAGCAGACAAGCAGAACACTCCTACAATGAGCAGTTCTTC.

The V call is TRBV7-8, the J call TRBJ2-1, with a tentative D call TRBD2 (6 bases). Germline assignment: CDR1 SGHVS and CDR2 FQNEAQ. This CDR3 region has 17 residues. The V and J ends lost 5 bases and 9 bases respectively, with 26 bases between them. The CDR3 protein is CASSPGFGGGIYGEQFF. The CDR3 coding sequence is TGTGCCAGCAGCCCGGGGTTTGGTGGCGGGATCTATGGTGAGCAGTTCTTC. Full variable domain (rest looked up from reference TRBV7-8 and TRBJ2-1): GAGVSQSPRYKVAKRGQDVALRCDPISGHVSLFWYQQALGQGPEFLTYFQNEAQLDKSGLPSDRFFAERPEGSVSTLKIQRTQQEDSAVYLCASSPGFGGGIYGEQFFGPGTRLTVL.

On this clone: Other DNA sequences in this sample translate to the same CDR3. V and J are TRBV27 and TRBJ2-3; TRBD2 aligns across 11 bases. J was trimmed by 2 bases and V by 5 bases; bases with no gene match: 6. The CDR3 is made up of 16 amino acids. Per the germline V gene, CDR1 is MNHEY and CDR2 is SMNVEV (reference sequence). The CDR3 DNA reads as TGTGCCAGCAGTCCCCGGACTAGCGGGTACACAGATACGCAGTATTTT. Protein product: CASSPRTSGYTDTQYF.

This clone came up once. The chain employs TRBV28 and TRBJ1-5; D gene unclear. V lost 3 bases, J lost 0 bases, and 15 bases lay in between. The CDR3 extends over 17 amino acids. Germline CDR1 MDHEN, CDR2 SYDVKM. The CDR3 here is CASSFNQTVYSNQPQHF. As DNA, the CDR3 is TGTGCCAGCAGTTTTAATCAGACCGTGTATAGCAATCAGCCCCAGCATTTT.

This sequence joins TRBV5-4 and TRBJ2-5; D tentatively reads TRBD1 or TRBD2 (5 bases each). Per germline, CDR1 SGHNT and CDR2 YYREEE (reference sequence). The V gene lost 1 base and the J gene lost 7 bases, with 14 bases spanning the gap. The CDR3 consists of 14 residues. CDR3 in amino acids: CASSLSQGARTQYF. The CDR3 nucleotides are TGTGCCAGCAGCTTGTCCCAGGGAGCACGGACCCAGTACTTC.

The chain links TRBV19 to TRBJ1-1; D perhaps matches TRBD1 (6 bases). CDR1 is LNHDA and CDR2 is SQIVND in the germline V gene (reference sequence). There are 15 residues in the CDR3. V gave up 0 bases and J gave up 7 bases, with 15 bases separating them. CDR3 sequence (DNA): TGTGCCAGTAGTATAGACGGGACACTCGGAAATGAAGCTTTCTTT. Translating gives CASSIDGTLGNEAFF.

The genes are TRBV4-3 and TRBJ2-7; no reliable D call. Germline V gives CDR1 LGHNA, CDR2 YSLEER. V lost 3 bases and J lost 2, with 14 bases in between. The CDR3 extends over 15 amino acids. The CDR3 DNA sequence: TGCGCCAGCAGCCACCAAGCACGCAACACCTACGAGCAGTACTTC. Translated: CASSHQARNTYEQYF.

The gene calls are TRBV9 and TRBJ2-7; 12 bases align to TRBD1. The CDR3 consists of 14 residues. The germline V gene has CDR1 SGDLS and CDR2 YYNGEE. V was pared by 4 bases and J by 7 bases, with 6 bases of the junction left unmatched. DNA of the CDR3: TGTGCCAGCAGCCTCGGGACAGGGGGCTTGGAGCAGTACTTC. It codes for CASSLGTGGLEQYF.

This chain links TRBV4-1 with TRBJ2-1, with D possibly being TRBD2 (6 bases). CDR1 is MGHRA, CDR2 YSYEKL, per germline. V lost 4 bases and J lost 3, with 16 bases in between. The CDR3 is 16 residues long. Written as DNA, the CDR3 is TGCGCCAGCAGCCCCCAACCCGGGAGAATCTACAATGAGCAGTTCTTC. Translating it yields CASSPQPGRIYNEQFF.

This chain connects TRBV9 to TRBJ2-7; 9 positions match TRBD1. The length of the CDR3 is 14 residues. V was pared by 0 bases and J by 7 bases, with 5 bases of the junction left unmatched. Germline loops: CDR1 SGDLS, CDR2 YYNGEE. This chain's CDR3 is CASSVEQGAGEQYF. CDR3 in DNA: TGTGCCAGCAGCGTAGAACAGGGGGCAGGGGAGCAGTACTTC. Supplemented by reference TRBV9 and TRBJ2-7, the full variable domain reads DSGVTQTPKHLITATGQRVTLRCSPRSGDLSVYWYQQSLDQGLQFLIQYYNGEERAKGNILERFSAQQFPDLHSELNLSSLELGDSALYFCASSVEQGAGEQYFGPGTRLTVT.

This clone has only one observation. V is TRBV25-1 and J is TRBJ2-7; no clear D gene. The germline gives CDR1 MGHDK, CDR2 SYGVNS. V was cut by 8 bases and J by 1 base, with 6 bases left in between. This CDR3 spans 11 amino acids. CDR3 bases: TGTGCCAGCGGAATTTCCTACGAGCAGTACTTC. Translating gives CASGISYEQYF.

The DNA of the CDR3 is TGTGCCAGCAGCTTCGGTCAGAATTGGCAGTACTTC. Translating gives CASSFGQNWQYF. The V gene is TRBV7-9, the J gene TRBJ2-7; D is ambiguous. Germline V CDR1 and CDR2: SEHNR, FQNEAQ (reference sequence). The germline V and J ends were trimmed by 3 bases and 9 bases, with 12 bases remaining between them. This CDR3 has 12 amino acids.

J is TRBJ2-7 and V is TRBV29-1; possible D gene TRBD1, 6 bases. The V end was cut by 5 bases, the J end by 6 bases, with 14 bases between. Germline V lookup: CDR1 SQVTM, CDR2 ANQGSEA. CDR3 length equals 12 residues. CDR3 nucleotide sequence: TGCAGCGTTTCGACAGGCGGTGGCGAGCAGTACTTC. This codes for CSVSTGGGEQYF.

The chain is built from TRBV11-1 and TRBJ2-7, with D tentatively TRBD1 (5 bases). V lost 8 bases, J lost 2 bases, and 10 bases lay in between. The CDR3 is made up of 12 amino acids. Germline CDR1 and CDR2: SGHAT and FQDESV (reference sequence). The CDR3 loop reads CASGDRPYEQYF. The CDR3, as DNA: TGTGCCAGCGGAGACAGACCCTACGAGCAGTACTTC.

A single count supports this clone. The same CDR3 arises from other DNA sequences in this sample as well. The CDR3 spells CASSVDRGYGYTF. DNA for the CDR3: TGTGCCAGCAGCGTTGACCGGGGCTATGGCTACACCTTC. The J gene is TRBJ1-2, the V gene TRBV9; D is undetermined. Trimming cost V 2 bases and J 4 bases, with 9 bases left between them. Germline CDR1 SGDLS, CDR2 YYNGEE. The CDR3 is 13 amino acids.

The chain carries TRBV27 and TRBJ1-5; D might be TRBD1 (6 bases). Germline-derived CDR1 and CDR2 are MNHEY and SMNVEV (reference sequence). Deletions cut 3 bases from V and 6 bases from J, with 15 bases between. The CDR3 is 15 amino acids. The CDR3 DNA follows: TGTGCCAGCAGTTTTGTAGGGGGTGGGATTCAGCCCCAGCATTTT. It is translated as CASSFVGGGIQPQHF.

The genes are TRBV2 and TRBJ1-1; the match to TRBD1 covers 7 bases. Germline CDR1 SNHLY, CDR2 FYNNEI. The CDR3 runs 16 residues. V lost 2 bases to trimming and J lost 1 base; unmatched junction nucleotides: 7. CDR3 protein: CASSERGTARNTEAFF. CDR3 nucleotide sequence: TGTGCCAGCAGTGAAAGGGGGACAGCAAGGAACACTGAAGCTTTCTTT.

The J gene is TRBJ2-5, the V gene TRBV11-2; TRBD1 agrees at 10 bases. CDR3 length: 15 residues. Unmatched junction bases numbered 8, after V lost 3 bases and J lost 7 bases. The V gene's germline CDR1 is SGHAT and CDR2 FQNNGV. The DNA for the CDR3 is TGTGCCAGCAGCTTCGAGACAGGGGGCATGGCGACCCAGTACTTC. Its protein product is CASSFETGGMATQYF.

The chain links TRBV11-3 to TRBJ1-1; no reliable D call. V was clipped by 5 bases and J by 3 bases, with 13 bases between them. The germline V gene encodes CDR1 SGHNT and CDR2 YENEEA. The CDR3 runs 14 residues. The CDR3 nucleotides are TGTGCCAGCAGCCGGGCCCGGGCGGACACTGAAGCTTTCTTT. Encoded protein: CASSRARADTEAFF.

The gene calls are TRBV9 and TRBJ2-4; D is perhaps TRBD2 (6 bases). The CDR3 is 13 residues long. Trimming removed 3 bases at V and 6 bases at J, with 10 bases between. CDR1 is SGDLS and CDR2 is YYNGEE in the germline V gene. CDR3 bases: TGTGCCAGCAGCGCTAGCGTGGGAAACATTCAGTACTTC. Translation: CASSASVGNIQYF.

In regard to this clone: This specimen includes other DNA sequences encoding the same CDR3. This chain connects TRBV9 to TRBJ2-1, with D perhaps matching TRBD1 (6 bases). The CDR3 consists of 16 residues. The germline gives CDR1 SGDLS, CDR2 YYNGEE. The V end lost 0 bases, the J end lost 0 bases, and 10 bases lay between the germline ends. CDR3 sequence: CASSVVGGSSYNEQFF. CDR3 nucleotide sequence: TGTGCCAGCAGCGTAGTAGGGGGTAGCTCCTACAATGAGCAGTTCTTC.

The chain employs TRBV11-3 and TRBJ2-7; the D gene is possibly TRBD2 (5 bases). The V gene lost 5 bases and the J gene lost 4 bases, with 18 bases spanning the gap. Germline V CDR1 and CDR2: SGHNT, YENEEA. The CDR3 covers 15 residues. This CDR3 is CASSLHSGIGYEQYF. The CDR3 nucleotides read TGTGCCAGCAGCCTCCACTCGGGGATCGGTTACGAGCAGTACTTC.

This clone has just one count. The rearrangement joins TRBV27 to TRBJ2-5; 13 bases line up with TRBD2. From germline, CDR1 is MNHEY and CDR2 SMNVEV (reference sequence). J was trimmed by 3 bases and V by 7 bases; bases with no gene match: 2. The CDR3 has 14 residues. The CDR3 region is CASKGTSGEETQYF. The CDR3 nucleotides are TGTGCCAGCAAGGGGACTAGCGGGGAAGAGACCCAGTACTTC.

The chain links TRBV27 to TRBJ2-7; possible D gene TRBD1, 6 bases. The V end lost 4 bases, the J end lost 2 bases, and 18 bases lay between the germline ends. The length of the CDR3 is 16 residues. Germline loops: CDR1 MNHEY, CDR2 SMNVEV (reference sequence). CDR3 amino acids: CASSSKNDRSPYEQYF. The CDR3 nucleotides read TGTGCCAGCAGTTCCAAAAACGACAGGTCTCCCTACGAGCAGTACTTC.

V usage is TRBV5-1 and J usage is TRBJ2-3; 7 nucleotides align to TRBD2. There are 21 residues in the CDR3. Germline V CDR1 and CDR2: SGHRS, YFSETQ. V shed 0 bases, J shed 0 bases, and the junction held 19 bases outside the gene matches. CDR3 loop: CASSLAGRRDRASTSTDTQYF. The CDR3 DNA is TGCGCCAGCAGCTTGGCCGGGAGGCGGGACCGAGCCAGTACTAGCACAGATACGCAGTATTTT.

The chain employs TRBV5-1 and TRBJ2-1; the D gene is possibly TRBD1 (6 bases). The V end lost 0 bases, the J end lost 5 bases, and 18 bases lay between the germline ends. The CDR3 consists of 17 residues. Germline-derived CDR1 and CDR2 are SGHRS and YFSETQ. The CDR3 loop is CASSLAPRLQGNNEQFF. The CDR3 bases are TGCGCCAGCAGCTTGGCCCCCCGTCTACAGGGAAACAATGAGCAGTTCTTC.

The chain combines TRBV28 with TRBJ2-7, with 7 bases matching TRBD1. From germline, CDR1 is MDHEN and CDR2 SYDVKM. V shed 5 bases and J 1 base; nucleotides not matched to a gene: 5. The CDR3 covers 14 residues. CDR3 loop: CASSPNRGSYEQYF. CDR3 in DNA: TGTGCCAGCAGTCCGAACAGGGGATCCTACGAGCAGTACTTC.

The V call is TRBV9, the J call TRBJ1-2; D remains ambiguous. Looked up from germline, CDR1 is SGDLS and CDR2 is YYNGEE. The V gene lost 0 bases and the J gene lost 0 bases, with 9 bases spanning the gap. The CDR3 length is 15 residues. The CDR3 DNA follows: TGTGCCAGCAGCGTAGACTACAGAGCTAACTATGGCTACACCTTC. As protein: CASSVDYRANYGYTF. Together with reference TRBV9 and TRBJ1-2, the CDR3 gives the full variable domain: DSGVTQTPKHLITATGQRVTLRCSPRSGDLSVYWYQQSLDQGLQFLIQYYNGEERAKGNILERFSAQQFPDLHSELNLSSLELGDSALYFCASSVDYRANYGYTFGSGTRLTVV.

This rearrangement joins TRBV4-1 to TRBJ2-7, with TRBD2 matching over 7 bases. The CDR3 spans 18 residues. V lost 6 bases and J lost 4; bases outside the gene matches: 21. Germline V gene sequence: CDR1 MGHRA, CDR2 YSYEKL. The CDR3 loop is CASSPLGSGMPDLYEQYF. The DNA of the CDR3 is TGCGCCAGCAGTCCTCTGGGGAGCGGGATGCCCGACTTGTACGAGCAGTACTTC.

This sequence joins TRBV7-9 and TRBJ2-3; the match to TRBD1 covers 7 bases. Germline assignment: CDR1 SEHNR and CDR2 FQNEAQ (reference sequence). V gave up 5 bases and J gave up 2 bases; unmatched junction bases: 4. The CDR3 runs to 14 residues. CDR3 sequence: CASSPDRVTDTQYF. The CDR3 DNA reads as TGTGCCAGCAGCCCCGACAGGGTCACAGATACGCAGTATTTT.

The V and J genes are TRBV15 and TRBJ2-3, with D perhaps TRBD1 or TRBD2 (6 bases each). Germline V gives CDR1 LNHNV, CDR2 YYDKDF (reference sequence). This CDR3 is 12 amino acids long. Trimming left V 8 bases short and J 7 bases short, with 13 bases between. CDR3 DNA sequence: TGTGCCACCGACGGGGGCCCCAATACGCAGTATTTT. This codes for CATDGGPNTQYF.

This rearrangement joins TRBV27 to TRBJ2-1; D might be TRBD1 or TRBD2, each matching 6 bases. Germline loops: CDR1 MNHEY, CDR2 SMNVEV (reference sequence). The germline V and J ends were trimmed by 3 bases and 9 bases, with 21 bases remaining between them. This CDR3 contains 16 residues. The DNA for the CDR3 is TGTGCCAGCAGTTTCGGGCCGGGGGCGCCTGCTTCTGAGCAGTTCTTC. Encoded protein: CASSFGPGAPASEQFF.